This record concerns one TCR beta chain sequence. The same CDR3 is also encoded by other DNA sequences in this sample. Treatment specified: some 20 received Ad26.COV2.S at low or high dose, single or two shots; several received placebo; per-sample allocation not given. Sampling took place 63 days after the first vaccine or placebo injection. Ad26 vector vaccine expressed Wuhan-strain SARS-CoV-2 spike. In germline, CDR1 is SQVTM, CDR2 ANQGSEA. J lost 4 bases, V lost 5 bases, and 1 base had no gene match. This CDR3 has 12 amino acids. Measured with immunoSEQ multiplex PCR; TCRdb has only the in-frame clones, and not every one. The table records around 400,000 clones, 80% to 95% of them present only once. This entry comes from a study of Ad26.COV2.S vaccination and SARS-CoV-2 variants.

The sample was peripheral blood, taken in a trial of Ad26.COV2.S vaccine versus placebo. V is TRBV29-1 and J is TRBJ1-3; 8 bases map to TRBD1. The clonotype originates from a person between 18 and 65 years old who received the Ad26.COV2.S COVID-19 vaccine or a placebo. The CDR3 nucleotides read TGCAGCGTTCGGACAGGGGGAAACACCATATATTTT. This translates into CSVRTGGNTIYF.